A single sample is the source of the 10 T cell receptor beta chains below, sequenced in a study of T cell responses to AZD1222 COVID-19 vaccine. The protocol was immunoSEQ multiplex PCR, while the TCRdb copy is restricted to in-frame clones and leaves out a portion. The sample lists around 140,000 clones, 85% to 95% occurring once. This sample comprised peripheral blood, obtained on day 0 of AZD1222 vaccination. Source of these receptors: an adult in good health.

This clone is a singleton in its sample. This chain joins TRBV27 and TRBJ1-5; D might be TRBD1 (5 bases). CDR3 size: 15 residues. Trimming pared 5 bases from V and 3 bases from J, leaving 14 bases between. From germline, CDR1 is MNHEY and CDR2 SMNVEV (reference sequence). The CDR3 protein is CASSARDGYNQPQHF. The DNA of the CDR3 is TGTGCCAGCAGTGCCCGGGACGGATACAATCAGCCCCAGCATTTT.

The J gene is TRBJ2-3, the V gene TRBV9; D is undetermined. This CDR3 has 16 amino acids. Trimming took off 0 bases at V and 3 bases at J, with 14 bases between the two ends. CDR1 is SGDLS and CDR2 is YYNGEE in the germline V gene. The CDR3 loop is CASSVGSLHGTDTQYF. The CDR3 DNA is TGTGCCAGCAGCGTAGGAAGTCTCCACGGAACAGATACGCAGTATTTT.

The rearrangement joins TRBV21-1 to TRBJ1-2. TRBV21-1 constitutes a pseudogene. The CDR3 runs to 12 residues. For the CDR3, the DNA is TGTGCCAGCAGCCCTGGGGGGAGTAGCTACACCTTC. Translating gives CASSPGGSSYTF.

The chain joins TRBV7-3 to TRBJ2-2, with 8 bases fitting TRBD2. J lost 6 bases, V lost 4 bases, and 22 bases had no gene match. Germline V lookup: CDR1 SGHTA, CDR2 FQGTGA. The CDR3 loop spans 20 amino acids. The CDR3 here is CASSSYPIIPGLGDPGELFF. CDR3 in DNA: TGTGCCAGCAGCTCTTACCCCATAATACCGGGACTAGGCGACCCCGGGGAGCTGTTTTTT. The full variable domain, completed using reference TRBV7-3 and TRBJ2-2, is GAGVSQTPSNKVTEKGKYVELRCDPISGHTALYWYRQSLGQGPEFLIYFQGTGAADDSGLPNDRFFAVRPEGSVSTLKIQRTERGDSAVYLCASSSYPIIPGLGDPGELFFGEGSRLTVL.

The sample holds a few counts of this clone. The rearrangement links TRBV29-1 to TRBJ1-1, with 10 bases identical to TRBD1. The germline V gene has CDR1 SQVTM and CDR2 ANQGSEA. Trimming cost V 7 bases and J 3 bases; bases outside gene matches: 11. This CDR3 is built from 15 residues. Here the CDR3 reads CSAHPTGGIYTEAFF. CDR3 DNA sequence: TGCAGCGCTCACCCGACAGGGGGCATTTACACTGAAGCTTTCTTT.

On this clone itself: Other DNA sequences in the sample encode the same CDR3. J is TRBJ2-1 and V is TRBV28; no reliable D call. Looked up from germline, CDR1 is MDHEN and CDR2 is SYDVKM. The CDR3 loop spans 12 amino acids. V lost 3 bases and J lost 6, with 6 bases in between. The CDR3 is CASSLSINEQFF. The DNA of the CDR3 is TGTGCCAGCAGTTTGTCCATCAATGAGCAGTTCTTC.

The CDR3 region is CASSLGGQLNYGYTF. CDR3 DNA sequence: TGTGCCAGCAGCTTAGGAGGACAGCTAAACTATGGCTACACCTTC. The chain carries TRBV7-8 and TRBJ1-2; D may be TRBD1 (6 bases). V was clipped by 1 base and J by 2 bases, with 11 bases between them. The CDR3 is 15 amino acids. Germline V CDR1 and CDR2: SGHVS, FQNEAQ. Full variable domain (remainder filled in from reference TRBV7-8 and TRBJ1-2): GAGVSQSPRYKVAKRGQDVALRCDPISGHVSLFWYQQALGQGPEFLTYFQNEAQLDKSGLPSDRFFAERPEGSVSTLKIQRTQQEDSAVYLCASSLGGQLNYGYTFGSGTRLTVV.

About this clone itself: At one boundary the junction diverges from the germline segment, which might be a read error. The rearrangement uses TRBV7-7 and TRBJ1-5; D unclear. The CDR3 contains 18 residues. Germline V gene lookup returns CDR1 SSHAT and CDR2 FNYEAQ (reference sequence). The CDR3 bases are TGTGCCAGCAGCGTAGCCCTGATCGGGTCTCGGGTATATCAGCCCCAGCATTTT. Translated, it gives CASSVALIGSRVYQPQHF.

This chain links TRBV20-1 with TRBJ2-2, with D possibly TRBD1 on 5 matching bases. This CDR3 has 13 amino acids. Trimming cost V 3 bases and J 2 bases, with 7 bases left between them. CDR1 is DFQATT and CDR2 is SNEGSKA in the germline V gene (reference sequence). This chain's CDR3 is CSASQGNTGELFF. The CDR3 DNA reads as TGCAGTGCTAGTCAGGGAAACACCGGGGAGCTGTTTTTT.

This clone was found a few times. V gene TRBV5-5 combines with J gene TRBJ1-2, with no clear D. CDR3 length: 14 residues. Trimming left V 2 bases short and J 6 bases short, with 14 bases between. Germline V gene data show CDR1 as SGHKS and CDR2 as YYEKEE (reference sequence). The CDR3 protein is CASSFYGSPDGYTF. In nucleotides, the CDR3 is TGTGCCAGCAGCTTCTACGGTTCACCAGATGGCTACACCTTC.